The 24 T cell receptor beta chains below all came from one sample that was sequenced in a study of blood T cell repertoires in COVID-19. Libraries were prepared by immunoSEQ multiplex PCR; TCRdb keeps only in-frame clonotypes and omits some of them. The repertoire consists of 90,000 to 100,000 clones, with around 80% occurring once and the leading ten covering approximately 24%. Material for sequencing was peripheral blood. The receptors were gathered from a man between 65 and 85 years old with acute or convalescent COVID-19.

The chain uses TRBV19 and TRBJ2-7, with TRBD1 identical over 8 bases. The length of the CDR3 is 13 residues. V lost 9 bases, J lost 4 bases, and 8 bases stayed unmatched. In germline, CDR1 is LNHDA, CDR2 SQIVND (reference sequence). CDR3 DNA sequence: TGTGCCAGCGGCCAGAGACAGGGGTACGAGCAGTACTTC. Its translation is CASGQRQGYEQYF.

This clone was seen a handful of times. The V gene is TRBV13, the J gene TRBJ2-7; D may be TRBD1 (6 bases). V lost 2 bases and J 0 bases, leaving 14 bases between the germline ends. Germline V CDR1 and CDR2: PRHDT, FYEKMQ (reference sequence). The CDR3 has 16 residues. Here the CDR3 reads CASSLPRDMTSYEQYF. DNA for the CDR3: TGTGCCAGCAGCTTACCTCGGGACATGACCTCCTACGAGCAGTACTTC.

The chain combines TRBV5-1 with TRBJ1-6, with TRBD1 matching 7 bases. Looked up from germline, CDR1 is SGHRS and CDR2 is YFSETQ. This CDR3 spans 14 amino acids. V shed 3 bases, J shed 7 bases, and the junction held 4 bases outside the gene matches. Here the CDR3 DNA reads TGCGCCAGCAGCTCCGGACAGGCGAATTCACCCCTCCACTTT. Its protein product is CASSSGQANSPLHF.

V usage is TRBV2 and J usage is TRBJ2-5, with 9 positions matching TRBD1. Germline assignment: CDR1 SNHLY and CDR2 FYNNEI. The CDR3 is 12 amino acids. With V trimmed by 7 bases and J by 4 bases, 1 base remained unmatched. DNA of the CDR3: TGTGCCAGCATGGACAGGGGAGAGACCCAGTACTTC. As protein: CASMDRGETQYF. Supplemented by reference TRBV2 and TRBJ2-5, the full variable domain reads EPEVTQTPSHQVTQMGQEVILRCVPISNHLYFYWYRQILGQKVEFLVSFYNNEISEKSEIFDDQFSVERPDGSNFTLKIRSTKLEDSAMYFCASMDRGETQYFGPGTRLLVL.

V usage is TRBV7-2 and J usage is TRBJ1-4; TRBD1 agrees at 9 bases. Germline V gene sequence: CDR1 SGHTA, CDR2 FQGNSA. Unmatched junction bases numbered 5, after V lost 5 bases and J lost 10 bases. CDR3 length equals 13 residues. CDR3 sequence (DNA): TGTGCCAGCAGCCTCCGGGACAGGGCAAAACTGTTTTTT. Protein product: CASSLRDRAKLFF.

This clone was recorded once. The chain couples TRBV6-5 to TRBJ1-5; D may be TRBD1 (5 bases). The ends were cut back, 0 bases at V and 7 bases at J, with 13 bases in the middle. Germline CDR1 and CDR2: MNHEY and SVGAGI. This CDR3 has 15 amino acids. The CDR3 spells CASSYSTGQGQPQHF. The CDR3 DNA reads TGTGCCAGCAGTTACTCGACTGGTCAGGGACAGCCCCAGCATTTT.

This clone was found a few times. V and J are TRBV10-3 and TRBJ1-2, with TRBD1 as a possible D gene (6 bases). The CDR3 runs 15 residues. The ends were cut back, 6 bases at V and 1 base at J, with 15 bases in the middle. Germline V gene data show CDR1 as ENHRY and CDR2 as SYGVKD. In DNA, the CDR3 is TGTGCCATCAGGAAGGACAGAGCCGATAACTATGGCTACACCTTC. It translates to CAIRKDRADNYGYTF.

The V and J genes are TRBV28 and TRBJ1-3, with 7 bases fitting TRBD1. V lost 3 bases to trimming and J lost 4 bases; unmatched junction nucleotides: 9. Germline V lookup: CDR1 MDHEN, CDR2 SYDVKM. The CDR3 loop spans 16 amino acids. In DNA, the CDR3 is TGTGCCAGCAGTTTCGTTGGACAGGCCTGGGGAAACACCATATATTTT. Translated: CASSFVGQAWGNTIYF.

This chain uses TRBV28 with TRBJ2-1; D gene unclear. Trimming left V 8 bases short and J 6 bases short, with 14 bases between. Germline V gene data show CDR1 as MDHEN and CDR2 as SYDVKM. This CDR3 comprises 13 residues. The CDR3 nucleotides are TGTGCCAGCGCCGGGTCTACCTTCAATGAGCAGTTCTTC. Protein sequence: CASAGSTFNEQFF.

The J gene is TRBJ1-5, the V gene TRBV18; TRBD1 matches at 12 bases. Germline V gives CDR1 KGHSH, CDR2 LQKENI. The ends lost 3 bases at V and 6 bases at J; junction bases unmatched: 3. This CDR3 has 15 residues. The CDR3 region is CASSPGTGGFQPQHF. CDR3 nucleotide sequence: TGTGCCAGCTCACCGGGGACAGGGGGCTTTCAGCCCCAGCATTTT.

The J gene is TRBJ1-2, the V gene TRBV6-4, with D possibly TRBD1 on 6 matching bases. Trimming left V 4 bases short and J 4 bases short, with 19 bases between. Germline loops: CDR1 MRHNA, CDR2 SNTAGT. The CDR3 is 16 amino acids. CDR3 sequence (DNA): TGTGCCAGCAGTGTAACACACGGGACACCTATCTATGGCTACACCTTC. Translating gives CASSVTHGTPIYGYTF.

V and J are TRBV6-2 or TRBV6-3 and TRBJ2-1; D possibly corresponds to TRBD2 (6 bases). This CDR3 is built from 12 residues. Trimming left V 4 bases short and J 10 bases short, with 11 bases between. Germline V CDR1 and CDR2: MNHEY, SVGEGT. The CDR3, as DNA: TGTGCCAGCAGTTTGACTAGGCGGGAGCAGTTCTTC. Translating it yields CASSLTRREQFF.

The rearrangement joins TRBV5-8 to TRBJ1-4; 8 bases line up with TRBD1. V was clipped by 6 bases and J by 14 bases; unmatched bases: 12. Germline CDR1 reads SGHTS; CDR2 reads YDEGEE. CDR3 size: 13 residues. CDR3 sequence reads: CASNLVTRGLLFF. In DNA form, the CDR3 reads TGTGCCAGCAACCTGGTCACCAGGGGGCTGCTGTTTTTT.

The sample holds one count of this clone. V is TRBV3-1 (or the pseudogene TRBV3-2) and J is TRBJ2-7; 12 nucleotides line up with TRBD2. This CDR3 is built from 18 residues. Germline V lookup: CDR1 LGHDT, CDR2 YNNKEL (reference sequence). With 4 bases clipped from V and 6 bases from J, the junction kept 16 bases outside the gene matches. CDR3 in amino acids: CASSPGLAGTLPGPEQYF. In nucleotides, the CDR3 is TGTGCCAGCAGCCCCGGACTAGCGGGAACACTACCGGGGCCCGAGCAGTACTTC.

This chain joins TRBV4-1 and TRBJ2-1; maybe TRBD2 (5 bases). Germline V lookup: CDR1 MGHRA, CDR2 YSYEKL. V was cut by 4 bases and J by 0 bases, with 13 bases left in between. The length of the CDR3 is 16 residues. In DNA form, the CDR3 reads TGCGCCAGCAGCCCTGTAATCCGGGGCTCCTACAATGAGCAGTTCTTC. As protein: CASSPVIRGSYNEQFF.

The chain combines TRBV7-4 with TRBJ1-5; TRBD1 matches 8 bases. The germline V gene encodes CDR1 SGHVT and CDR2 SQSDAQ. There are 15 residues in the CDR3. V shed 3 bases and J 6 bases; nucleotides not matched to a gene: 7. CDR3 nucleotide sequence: TGTGCCAGCAGCTTGGGACAGGCACCGTTTCAGCCCCAGCATTTT. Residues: CASSLGQAPFQPQHF.

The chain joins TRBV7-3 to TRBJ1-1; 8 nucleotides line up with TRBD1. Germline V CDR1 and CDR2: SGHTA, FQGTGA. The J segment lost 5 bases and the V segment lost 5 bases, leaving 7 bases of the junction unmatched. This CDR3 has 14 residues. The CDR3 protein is CASSDQGAGTEAFF. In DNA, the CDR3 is TGTGCCAGCAGCGACCAGGGGGCGGGAACTGAAGCTTTCTTT.

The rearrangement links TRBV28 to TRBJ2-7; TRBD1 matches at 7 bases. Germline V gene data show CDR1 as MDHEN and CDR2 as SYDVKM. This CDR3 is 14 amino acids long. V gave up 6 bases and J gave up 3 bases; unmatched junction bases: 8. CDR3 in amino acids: CASREQGIYYEQYF. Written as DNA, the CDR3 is TGTGCCAGCAGGGAACAGGGGATCTACTACGAGCAGTACTTC.

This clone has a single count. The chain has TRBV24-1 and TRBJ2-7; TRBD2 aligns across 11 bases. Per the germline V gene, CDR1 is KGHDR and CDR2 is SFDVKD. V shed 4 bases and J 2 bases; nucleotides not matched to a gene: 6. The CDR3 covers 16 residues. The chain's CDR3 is CATSDPGTSGPYEQYF. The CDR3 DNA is TGTGCCACCAGTGACCCCGGGACTAGCGGCCCCTACGAGCAGTACTTC.

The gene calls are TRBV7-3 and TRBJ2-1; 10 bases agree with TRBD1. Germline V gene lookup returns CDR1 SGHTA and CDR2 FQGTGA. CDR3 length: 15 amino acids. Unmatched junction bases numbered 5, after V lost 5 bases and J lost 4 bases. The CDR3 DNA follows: TGTGCCAGCAGCAGACAGGGGGCGCGTTACAATGAGCAGTTCTTC. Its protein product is CASSRQGARYNEQFF.

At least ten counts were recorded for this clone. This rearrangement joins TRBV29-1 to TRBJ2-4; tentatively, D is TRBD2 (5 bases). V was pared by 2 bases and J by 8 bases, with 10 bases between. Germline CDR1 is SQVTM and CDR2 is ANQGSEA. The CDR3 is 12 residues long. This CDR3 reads CSVERPGDIQYF. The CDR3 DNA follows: TGCAGCGTTGAACGTCCCGGGGACATTCAGTACTTC.

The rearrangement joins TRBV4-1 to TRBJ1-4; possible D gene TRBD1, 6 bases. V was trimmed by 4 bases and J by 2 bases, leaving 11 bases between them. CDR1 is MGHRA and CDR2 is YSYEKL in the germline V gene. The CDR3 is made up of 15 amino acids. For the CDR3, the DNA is TGCGCCAGCAGCCTCCACAGGGTCACTAATGAAAAACTGTTTTTT. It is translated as CASSLHRVTNEKLFF.

The CDR3 reads CASSQDNRGRDQPQHF. CDR3 DNA: TGTGCCAGCAGCCAAGATAACAGGGGTAGGGATCAGCCCCAGCATTTT. The J gene is TRBJ1-5, the V gene TRBV4-2; TRBD1 matches 7 bases. Losses at the gene ends were 0 bases for V and 5 bases for J; bases not matched to a gene: 7. Germline lookup yields CDR1 LGHNA and CDR2 YNFKEQ. The CDR3 spans 16 residues.

The CDR3 loop is CASSQRQGNEKLFF. CDR3 nucleotides: TGTGCCAGCAGCCAGAGACAGGGTAACGAAAAACTGTTTTTT. This sequence joins TRBV7-9 and TRBJ1-4, with 7 bases lining up with TRBD1. CDR3 size: 14 residues. CDR1 is SEHNR, CDR2 FQNEAQ, per germline (reference sequence). The trim removed 5 bases at V and 8 bases at J, leaving 8 bases unmatched.